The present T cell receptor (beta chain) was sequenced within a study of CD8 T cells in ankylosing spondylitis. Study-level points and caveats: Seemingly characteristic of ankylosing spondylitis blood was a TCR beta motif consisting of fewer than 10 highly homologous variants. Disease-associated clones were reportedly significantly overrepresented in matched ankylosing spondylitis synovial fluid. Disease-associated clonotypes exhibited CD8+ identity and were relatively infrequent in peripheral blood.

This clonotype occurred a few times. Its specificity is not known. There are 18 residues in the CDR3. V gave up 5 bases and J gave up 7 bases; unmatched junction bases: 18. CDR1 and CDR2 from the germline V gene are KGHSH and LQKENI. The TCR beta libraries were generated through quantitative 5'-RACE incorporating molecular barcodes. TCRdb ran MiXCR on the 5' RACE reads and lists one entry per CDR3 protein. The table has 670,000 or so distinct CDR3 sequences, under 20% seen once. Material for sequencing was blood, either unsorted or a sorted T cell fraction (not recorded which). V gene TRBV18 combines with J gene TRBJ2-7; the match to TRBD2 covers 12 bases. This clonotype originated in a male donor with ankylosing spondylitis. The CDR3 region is CASSSSRTSGIPPREQYF. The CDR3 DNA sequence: TGTGCCAGCTCATCCTCTAGGACTAGCGGGATCCCTCCGAGAGAGCAGTACTTC.